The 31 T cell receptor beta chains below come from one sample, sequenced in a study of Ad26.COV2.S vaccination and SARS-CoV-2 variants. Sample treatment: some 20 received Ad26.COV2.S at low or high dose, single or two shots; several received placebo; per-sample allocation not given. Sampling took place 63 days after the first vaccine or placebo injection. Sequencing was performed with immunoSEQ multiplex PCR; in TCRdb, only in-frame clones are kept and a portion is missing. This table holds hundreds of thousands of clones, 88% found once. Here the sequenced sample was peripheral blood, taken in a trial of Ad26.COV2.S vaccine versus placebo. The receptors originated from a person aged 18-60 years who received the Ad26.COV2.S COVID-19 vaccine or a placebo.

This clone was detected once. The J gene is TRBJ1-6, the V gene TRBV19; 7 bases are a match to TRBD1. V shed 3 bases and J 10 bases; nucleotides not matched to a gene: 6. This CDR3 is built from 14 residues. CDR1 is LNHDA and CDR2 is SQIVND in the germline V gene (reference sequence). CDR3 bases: TGTGCCAGTAGTATTGGTGACAGGGTCTCACCCCTCCACTTT. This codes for CASSIGDRVSPLHF.

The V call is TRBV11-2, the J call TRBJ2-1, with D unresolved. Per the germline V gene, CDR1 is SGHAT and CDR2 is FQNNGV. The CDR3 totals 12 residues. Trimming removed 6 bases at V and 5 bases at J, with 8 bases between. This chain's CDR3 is CASSRTDNEQFF. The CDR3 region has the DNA TGTGCCAGCAGTCGCACGGACAATGAGCAGTTCTTC.

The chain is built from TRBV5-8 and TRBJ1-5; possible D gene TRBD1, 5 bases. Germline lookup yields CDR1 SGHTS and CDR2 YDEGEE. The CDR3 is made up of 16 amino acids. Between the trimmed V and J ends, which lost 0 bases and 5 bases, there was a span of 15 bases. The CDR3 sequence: CASSLGIGGDYQPQHF. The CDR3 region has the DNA TGTGCCAGCAGCTTGGGGATTGGAGGGGATTATCAGCCCCAGCATTTT. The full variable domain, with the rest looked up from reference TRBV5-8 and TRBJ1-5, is EAGVTQSPTHLIKTRGQQATLRCSPISGHTSVYWYQQALGLGLQFLLWYDEGEERNRGNFPPRFSGRQFPNYSSELNVNALELEDSALYLCASSLGIGGDYQPQHFGDGTRLSIL.

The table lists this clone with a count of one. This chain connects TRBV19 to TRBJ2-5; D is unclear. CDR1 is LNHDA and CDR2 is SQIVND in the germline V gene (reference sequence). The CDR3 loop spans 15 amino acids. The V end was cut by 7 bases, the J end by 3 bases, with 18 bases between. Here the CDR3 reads CASTPSPGVEETQYF. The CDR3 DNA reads TGTGCCAGTACCCCCTCGCCCGGCGTCGAAGAGACCCAGTACTTC.

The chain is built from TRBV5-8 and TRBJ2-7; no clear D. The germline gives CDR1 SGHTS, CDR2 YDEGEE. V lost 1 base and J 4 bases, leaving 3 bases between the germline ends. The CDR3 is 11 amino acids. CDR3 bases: TGTGCCAGCAGCTTGAGGTACGAGCAGTACTTC. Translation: CASSLRYEQYF.

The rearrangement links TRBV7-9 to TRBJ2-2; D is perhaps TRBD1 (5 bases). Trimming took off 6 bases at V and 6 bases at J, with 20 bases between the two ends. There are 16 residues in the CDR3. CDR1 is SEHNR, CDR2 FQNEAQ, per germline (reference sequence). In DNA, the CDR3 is TGTGCCAGCAGGCCCAAGGGGTTAGATCCGGCCGGGGAGCTGTTTTTT. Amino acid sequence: CASRPKGLDPAGELFF.

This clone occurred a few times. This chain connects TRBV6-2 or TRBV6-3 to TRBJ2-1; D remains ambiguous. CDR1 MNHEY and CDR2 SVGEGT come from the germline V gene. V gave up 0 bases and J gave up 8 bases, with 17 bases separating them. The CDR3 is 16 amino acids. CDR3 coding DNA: TGTGCCAGCAGTTACTCGATAGGTGTAAACGGCGATGAGCAGTTCTTC. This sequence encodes CASSYSIGVNGDEQFF.

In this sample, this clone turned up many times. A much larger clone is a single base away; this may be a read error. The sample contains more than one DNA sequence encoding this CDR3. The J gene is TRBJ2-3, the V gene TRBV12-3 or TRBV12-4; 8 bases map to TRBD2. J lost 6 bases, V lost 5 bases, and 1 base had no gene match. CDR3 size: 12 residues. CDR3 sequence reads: CASSRGGDTQYF. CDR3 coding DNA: TGTGCCAGCAGTCGCGGGGGGGATACGCAGTATTTT.

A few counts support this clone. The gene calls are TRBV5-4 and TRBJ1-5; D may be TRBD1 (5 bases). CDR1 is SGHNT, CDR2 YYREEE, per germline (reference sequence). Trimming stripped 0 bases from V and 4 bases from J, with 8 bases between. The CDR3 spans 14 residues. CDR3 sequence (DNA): TGTGCCAGCAGCTTGGGTGGGGGTAATCAGCCCCAGCATTTT. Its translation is CASSLGGGNQPQHF.

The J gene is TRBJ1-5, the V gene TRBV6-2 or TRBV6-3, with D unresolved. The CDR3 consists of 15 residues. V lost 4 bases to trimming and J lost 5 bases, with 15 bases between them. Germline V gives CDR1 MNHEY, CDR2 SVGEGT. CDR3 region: CASSLAVGFHQPQHF. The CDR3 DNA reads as TGTGCCAGCAGTTTGGCGGTAGGGTTCCATCAGCCCCAGCATTTT.

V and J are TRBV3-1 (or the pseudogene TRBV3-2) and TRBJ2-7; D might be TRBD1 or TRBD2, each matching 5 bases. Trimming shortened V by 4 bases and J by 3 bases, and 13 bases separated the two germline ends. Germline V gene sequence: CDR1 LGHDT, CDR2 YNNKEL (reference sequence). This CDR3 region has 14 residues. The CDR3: CASSPGTALYEQYF. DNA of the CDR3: TGTGCCAGCAGCCCTGGGACGGCACTCTACGAGCAGTACTTC.

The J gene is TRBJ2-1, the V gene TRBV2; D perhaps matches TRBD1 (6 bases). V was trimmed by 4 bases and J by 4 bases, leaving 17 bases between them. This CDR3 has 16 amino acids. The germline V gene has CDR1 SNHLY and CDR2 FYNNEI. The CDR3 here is CASSVSGRGTYNEQFF. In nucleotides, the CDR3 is TGTGCCAGCAGTGTTTCGGGCAGGGGCACGTACAATGAGCAGTTCTTC.

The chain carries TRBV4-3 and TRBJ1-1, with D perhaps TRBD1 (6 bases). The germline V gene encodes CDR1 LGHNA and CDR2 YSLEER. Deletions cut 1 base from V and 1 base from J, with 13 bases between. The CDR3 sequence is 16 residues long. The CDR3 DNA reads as TGCGCCAGCAGCCAAGTGGCATGGGGGGCGAACACTGAAGCTTTCTTT. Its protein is CASSQVAWGANTEAFF.

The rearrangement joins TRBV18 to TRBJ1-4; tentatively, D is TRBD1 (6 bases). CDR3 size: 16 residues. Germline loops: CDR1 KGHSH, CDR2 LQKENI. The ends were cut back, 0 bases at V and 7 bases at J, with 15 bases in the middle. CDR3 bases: TGTGCCAGCTCACCACCGAGCGGGACAATGGGTGAAAAACTGTTTTTT. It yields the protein CASSPPSGTMGEKLFF.

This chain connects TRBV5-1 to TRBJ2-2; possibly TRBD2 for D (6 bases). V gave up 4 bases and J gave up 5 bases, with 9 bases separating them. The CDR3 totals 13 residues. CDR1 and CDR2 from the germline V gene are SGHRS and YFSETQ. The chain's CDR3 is CASSQTSTGELFF. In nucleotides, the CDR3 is TGCGCCAGCAGCCAGACTAGTACCGGGGAGCTGTTTTTT.

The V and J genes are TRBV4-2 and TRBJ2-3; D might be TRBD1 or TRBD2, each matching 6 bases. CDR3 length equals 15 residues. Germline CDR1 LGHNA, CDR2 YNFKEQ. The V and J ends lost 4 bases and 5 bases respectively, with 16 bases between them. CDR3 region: CASSPGGGLLDTQYF. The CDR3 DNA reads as TGTGCCAGCAGCCCCGGAGGGGGGCTTTTAGATACGCAGTATTTT.

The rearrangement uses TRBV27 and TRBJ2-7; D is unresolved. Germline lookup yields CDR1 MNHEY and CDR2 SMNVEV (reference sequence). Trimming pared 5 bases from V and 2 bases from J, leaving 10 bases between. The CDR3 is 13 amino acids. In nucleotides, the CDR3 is TGTGCCAGCAGTCCCTCTGGTGCCTACGAGCAGTACTTC. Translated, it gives CASSPSGAYEQYF.

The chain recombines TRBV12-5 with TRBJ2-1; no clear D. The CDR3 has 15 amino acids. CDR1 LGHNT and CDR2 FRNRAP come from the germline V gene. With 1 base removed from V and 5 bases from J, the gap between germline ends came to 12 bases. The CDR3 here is CASGLAQGFDNEQFF. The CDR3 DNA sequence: TGTGCTAGTGGTTTGGCCCAAGGGTTCGACAATGAGCAGTTCTTC.

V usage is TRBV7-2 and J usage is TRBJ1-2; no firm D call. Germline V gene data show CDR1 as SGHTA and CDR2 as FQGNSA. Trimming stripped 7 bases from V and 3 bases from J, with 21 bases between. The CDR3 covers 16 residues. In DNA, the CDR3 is TGTGCCAGCAACCACTGGGGTAGGCGCCGGGACTATGGCTACACCTTC. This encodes CASNHWGRRRDYGYTF.

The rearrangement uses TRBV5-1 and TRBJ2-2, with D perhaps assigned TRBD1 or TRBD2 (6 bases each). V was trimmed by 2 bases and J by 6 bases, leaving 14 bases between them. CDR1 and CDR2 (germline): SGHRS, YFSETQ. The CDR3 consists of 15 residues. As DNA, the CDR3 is TGCGCCAGCAGCTTTCTGGCAGGGGAGGCCGGGGAGCTGTTTTTT. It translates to CASSFLAGEAGELFF.

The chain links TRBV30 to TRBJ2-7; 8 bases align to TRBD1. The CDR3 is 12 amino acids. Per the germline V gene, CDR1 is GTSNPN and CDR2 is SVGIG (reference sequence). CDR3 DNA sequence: TGTGCTTACGGACAGGGAACCTACGAGCAGTACTTC. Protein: CAYGQGTYEQYF.

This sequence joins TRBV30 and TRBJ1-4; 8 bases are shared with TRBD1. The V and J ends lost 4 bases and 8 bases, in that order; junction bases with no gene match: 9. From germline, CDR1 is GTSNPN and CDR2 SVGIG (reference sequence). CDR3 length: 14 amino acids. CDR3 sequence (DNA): TGTGCCTGGAATAGGGGACAGGCTTACGAAAAACTGTTTTTT. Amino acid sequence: CAWNRGQAYEKLFF.

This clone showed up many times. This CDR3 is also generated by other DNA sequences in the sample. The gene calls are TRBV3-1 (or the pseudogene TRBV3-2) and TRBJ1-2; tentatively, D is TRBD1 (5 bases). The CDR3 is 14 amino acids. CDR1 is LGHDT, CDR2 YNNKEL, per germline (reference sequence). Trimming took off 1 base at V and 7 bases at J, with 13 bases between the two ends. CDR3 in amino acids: CASSQGGSGGGYTF. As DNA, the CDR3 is TGTGCCAGCAGCCAAGGGGGGAGCGGGGGTGGCTACACCTTC.

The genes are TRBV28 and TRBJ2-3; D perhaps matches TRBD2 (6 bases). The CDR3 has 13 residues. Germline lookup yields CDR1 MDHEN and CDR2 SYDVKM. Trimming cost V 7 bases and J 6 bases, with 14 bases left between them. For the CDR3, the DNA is TGTGCCAGCAAGGAGGGTGTCTACGATACGCAGTATTTT. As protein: CASKEGVYDTQYF.

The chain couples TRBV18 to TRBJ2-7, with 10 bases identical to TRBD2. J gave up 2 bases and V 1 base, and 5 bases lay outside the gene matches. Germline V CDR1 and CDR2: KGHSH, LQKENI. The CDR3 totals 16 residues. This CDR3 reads CASSPQPSGGPYEQYF. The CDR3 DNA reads TGTGCCAGCTCACCACAGCCTAGCGGGGGCCCCTACGAGCAGTACTTC.

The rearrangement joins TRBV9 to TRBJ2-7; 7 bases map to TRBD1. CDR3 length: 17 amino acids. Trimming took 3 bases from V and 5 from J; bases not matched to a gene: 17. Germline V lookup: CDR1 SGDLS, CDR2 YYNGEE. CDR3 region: CASSAEGGSPLGNEQYF. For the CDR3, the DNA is TGTGCCAGCAGCGCAGAAGGGGGCAGCCCCCTGGGGAACGAGCAGTACTTC.

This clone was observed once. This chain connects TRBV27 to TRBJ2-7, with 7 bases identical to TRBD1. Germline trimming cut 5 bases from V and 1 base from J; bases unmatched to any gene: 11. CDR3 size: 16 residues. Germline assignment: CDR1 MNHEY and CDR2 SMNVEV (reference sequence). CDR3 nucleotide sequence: TGTGCCAGCAGTCCGGGGACAGTTCAGGATTCCTACGAGCAGTACTTC. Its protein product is CASSPGTVQDSYEQYF.

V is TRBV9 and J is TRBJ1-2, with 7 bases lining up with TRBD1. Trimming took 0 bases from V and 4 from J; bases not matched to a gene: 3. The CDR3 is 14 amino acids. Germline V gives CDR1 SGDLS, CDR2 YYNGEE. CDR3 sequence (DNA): TGTGCCAGCAGCGTAGGGACAGGCAGCTATGGCTACACCTTC. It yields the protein CASSVGTGSYGYTF.

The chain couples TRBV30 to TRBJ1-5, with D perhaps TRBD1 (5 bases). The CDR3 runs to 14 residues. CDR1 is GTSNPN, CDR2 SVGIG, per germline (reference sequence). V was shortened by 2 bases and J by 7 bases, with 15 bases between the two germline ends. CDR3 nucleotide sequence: TGTGCCTGGAGTTACGCCCTCGGGACCCAGCCCCAGCATTTT. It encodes CAWSYALGTQPQHF.

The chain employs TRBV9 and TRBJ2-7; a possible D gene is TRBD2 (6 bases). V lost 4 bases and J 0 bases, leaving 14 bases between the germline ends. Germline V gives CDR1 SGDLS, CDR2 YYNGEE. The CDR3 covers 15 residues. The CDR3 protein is CASSPRVGGSYEQYF. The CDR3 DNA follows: TGTGCCAGCAGCCCCCGGGTGGGAGGCTCCTACGAGCAGTACTTC.

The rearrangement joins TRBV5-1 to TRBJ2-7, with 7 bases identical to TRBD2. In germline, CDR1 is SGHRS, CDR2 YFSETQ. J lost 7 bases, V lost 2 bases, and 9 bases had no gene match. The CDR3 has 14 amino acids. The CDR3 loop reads CASSFTSAGMEQYF. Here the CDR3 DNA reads TGCGCCAGCAGCTTTACTAGCGCTGGGATGGAGCAGTACTTC.